The source of this T cell receptor (beta chain) is a study of blood T cell repertoires in COVID-19. Background on the study: Italy, Spain and the United States were the sources of the convalescent and acute COVID-19 samples. T cells, B-cell-depleted T cells, or PBMCs provided the cDNA or gDNA that served as material.

Authors' analysis steps: It was from reference gene primer amplification that nucleated cell counts were estimated. The repertoire was sequenced with immunoSEQ multiplex PCR; TCRdb's copy has only in-frame clones and lacks some. V and J calls plus clone size are reproduced from that table; the DNA served to infer D and trimming. Of hundreds of thousands of clones listed, under 95% are singletons. Sequencing was performed on peripheral blood. The sequence was collected from a woman younger than 30 who had recovered from COVID-19.

This chain's CDR3 is CASSLNRGNEQFF. The CDR3 DNA follows: TGTGCCAGCAGCCTTAATCGGGGCAATGAGCAGTTCTTC. The V call is TRBV27, the J call TRBJ2-1; D perhaps matches TRBD2 (5 bases). The CDR3 runs 13 residues. V lost 6 bases, J lost 6 bases, and 12 bases lay in between. Germline CDR1 MNHEY, CDR2 SMNVEV (reference sequence).